A selection of T cell receptor beta chains follows, all from one sample in a study of OX40 agonist ivuxolimab in advanced cancers. Here immunoSEQ multiplex PCR was the method, and the copy in TCRdb shows in-frame clones only, minus some. The sample includes about 41,000 clones, around nine tenths of them seen just once. Sample: CD4+ or CD8+ T cells sorted from blood, taken in a trial of the OX40 agonist ivuxolimab. These receptors all stem from an adult with an advanced solid tumor such as melanoma, head and neck, liver or kidney cancer. Both conserved end residues are part of each CDR3. D genes are given only for firm matches. Only part of the rows carry a size: once, few, many, or a class if the clone is expanded.

V,D,size,J,CDR3,DNA
TRBV7-3,-,-,TRBJ2-1,CASSPLEGQPPNEQFF,TGTGCCAGCAGCCCCCTCGAGGGCCAACCCCCCAATGAGCAGTTCTTC
TRBV18,TRBD1,-,TRBJ2-3,CASAFSRTGGTDTQYF,TGTGCCAGCGCCTTTTCGAGGACAGGGGGCACAGATACGCAGTATTTT
TRBV19,-,-,TRBJ2-5,CASSNSGLPRETQYF,TGTGCCAGTAGTAATTCAGGGCTGCCCCGTGAGACCCAGTACTTC
TRBV5-4,-,-,TRBJ2-7,CASRRDLRGYEQYF,TGTGCCAGCAGGCGAGACCTCCGGGGGTACGAGCAGTACTTC
TRBV10-3,-,-,TRBJ2-6,CATLPGDSGANVLTF,TGTGCCACCCTCCCTGGGGACTCTGGGGCCAACGTCCTGACTTTC
TRBV6-5,-,-,TRBJ2-7,CASSYNRGSSYEQYF,TGTGCCAGCAGTTACAACCGGGGTAGCTCCTACGAGCAGTACTTC
TRBV7-6,-,-,TRBJ2-7,CASSAVESEQYF,TGTGCCAGCAGTGCGGTGGAGAGCGAGCAGTACTTC
TRBV19,TRBD1,-,TRBJ2-1,CASAGTGGFNEQFF,TGTGCCAGTGCCGGGACAGGGGGGTTCAATGAGCAGTTCTTC
TRBV6-5,-,few,TRBJ1-2,CASSISGGGYTF,TGTGCCAGCAGTATCAGCGGTGGCGGCTACACCTTC
TRBV19,TRBD2,-,TRBJ2-3,CASSIDRLSGRADTQYF,TGTGCCAGTAGTATAGATCGTCTCAGCGGGAGAGCAGATACGCAGTATTTT
TRBV5-6,-,-,TRBJ2-7,CASSTRTEGYEQYF,TGTGCCAGCAGCACCCGGACGGAGGGGTACGAGCAGTACTTC
TRBV5-5,-,once,TRBJ2-7,CASSPVRLGEQYF,TGTGCCAGCAGCCCCGTCAGGTTAGGCGAGCAGTACTTC
TRBV6-1,-,-,TRBJ2-7,CASSEAYGTSYEQYF,TGTGCCAGCAGTGAAGCGTACGGGACGTCCTACGAGCAGTACTTC
TRBV6-1,TRBD1,-,TRBJ1-6,CASSELGQGNSPLHF,TGTGCCAGCAGTGAACTGGGACAGGGGAACTCACCCCTCCACTTT
TRBV10-3,TRBD1,-,TRBJ1-2,CAIGTTGVGYTF,TGTGCCATCGGGACTACAGGGGTTGGCTACACCTTC
TRBV5-1,-,-,TRBJ1-1,CASRTTGTKNTEAFF,TGCGCCAGCAGGACCACCGGGACCAAGAACACTGAAGCTTTCTTT
TRBV28,-,-,TRBJ1-1,CASSFQTEAFF,TGTGCCAGCAGTTTTCAGACCGAAGCTTTCTTT
TRBV7-9,TRBD1,-,TRBJ1-4,CASSFIDPTGGEKLFF,TGTGCCAGCAGCTTCATAGACCCGACAGGGGGTGAAAAACTGTTTTTT
TRBV19,TRBD2,-,TRBJ2-1,CASSIISGSRNNEQFF,TGTGCCAGTAGTATTATTAGCGGGAGCCGAAACAATGAGCAGTTCTTC
TRBV6-6,-,-,TRBJ2-7,CASSYTFRGSYEQYF,TGTGCCAGCAGTTACACCTTTAGGGGTTCCTACGAGCAGTACTTC
TRBV10-3,TRBD2,-,TRBJ2-5,CAIRLGLAGETQYF,TGTGCCATCAGACTGGGACTAGCTGGGGAGACCCAGTACTTC
TRBV7-6,-,once,TRBJ2-6,CASSLAFGNSGANVLTF,TGTGCCAGCAGCTTAGCGTTCGGGAACTCTGGGGCCAACGTCCTGACTTTC
TRBV6-5,TRBD2,-,TRBJ2-7,CASSSRTGGAYVEYF,TGTGCCAGCAGCTCGAGAACGGGGGGGGCCTACGTCGAGTACTTC
TRBV7-2,-,-,TRBJ2-1,CASSLRLAYNEQFF,TGTGCCAGCAGCTTAAGACTAGCCTACAATGAGCAGTTCTTC
TRBV10-1,-,-,TRBJ2-7,CASSDGGYEQYF,TGCGCCAGCAGTGACGGGGGATACGAGCAGTACTTC
TRBV11-2,-,-,TRBJ1-3,CASSLSGTGNTIYF,TGTGCCAGCAGCTTATCAGGGACTGGAAACACCATATATTTT
TRBV29-1,TRBD2,-,TRBJ2-3,CSVEAGGVVADTQYF,TGCAGCGTTGAGGCCGGGGGGGTAGTAGCAGATACGCAGTATTTT
TRBV28,TRBD1,-,TRBJ1-5,CASGTGLSNQPQHF,TGTGCCAGCGGGACAGGTCTTAGCAATCAGCCCCAGCATTTT
TRBV19,TRBD2,once,TRBJ2-3,CASRHSTSGSADTQYF,TGTGCCAGTAGACATTCGACTAGCGGGAGCGCAGATACGCAGTATTTT
TRBV9,TRBD1,-,TRBJ2-7,CASSVARTGSLAEQYF,TGTGCCAGCAGCGTAGCTCGGACAGGGAGTCTGGCCGAGCAGTACTTC
TRBV29-1,TRBD1,-,TRBJ2-3,CSVDDRGATDTQYF,TGCAGCGTGGACGACAGGGGCGCAACAGATACGCAGTATTTT
TRBV6-4,TRBD2,-,TRBJ2-1,CASSDELAGYNEQFF,TGTGCCAGCAGTGACGAACTAGCGGGCTACAATGAGCAGTTCTTC
TRBV28,TRBD2,-,TRBJ2-6,CASSSGGAGANVLTF,TGTGCCAGCAGTTCCGGGGGGGCTGGGGCCAACGTCCTGACTTTC
TRBV5-1,-,-,TRBJ2-1,CASGRGYNEQFF,TGCGCCAGCGGACGGGGCTACAATGAGCAGTTCTTC
TRBV27,TRBD1,-,TRBJ1-6,CASSLTGTGNSPLHF,TGTGCCAGCAGTTTGACCGGGACAGGTAATTCACCCCTCCACTTT
TRBV28,-,-,TRBJ1-4,CASSLGGTNEKLFF,TGTGCCAGCAGTTTAGGAGGTACTAATGAAAAACTGTTTTTT
TRBV6-5,TRBD2,once,TRBJ2-7,CASRSGGANEQYF,TGTGCCAGCAGGAGCGGGGGGGCCAACGAGCAGTACTTC
TRBV5-1,-,-,TRBJ2-7,CASSTRAKGREQYF,TGCGCCAGCAGCACCCGGGCCAAGGGCCGCGAGCAGTACTTC
TRBV6-6,-,-,TRBJ2-7,CASSYRALGEQYF,TGTGCCAGCAGTTACAGAGCCTTGGGAGAGCAGTACTTC
TRBV19,-,-,TRBJ2-7,CASSQADYLSPYEQYF,TGTGCCAGTAGTCAGGCGGACTACCTATCTCCCTACGAGCAGTACTTC
TRBV10-1,-,-,TRBJ2-1,CASSDGGSYNEQFF,TGCGCCAGCAGTGACGGCGGGTCCTACAATGAGCAGTTCTTC
TRBV6-1,TRBD1,once,TRBJ1-5,CASKRGQPDQPQHF,TGTGCCAGCAAAAGGGGGCAGCCGGATCAGCCCCAGCATTTT
TRBV5-1,TRBD1,few,TRBJ2-1,CASSLAVTGVNEQFF,TGCGCCAGCAGCTTGGCGGTTACAGGGGTCAATGAGCAGTTCTTC
TRBV2,-,few,TRBJ2-4,CASKLQGTKNIQYF,TGTGCCAGCAAGCTACAGGGAACCAAAAACATTCAGTACTTC
TRBV7-8,TRBD2,-,TRBJ2-3,CASSLFGRVVSTDTQYF,TGTGCCAGTTCTCTCTTCGGGAGGGTAGTTTCCACAGATACGCAGTATTTT
TRBV11-2,-,-,TRBJ2-4,CASSLGGNIQYF,TGTGCCAGCAGCTTAGGGGGAAACATTCAGTACTTC
TRBV5-1,TRBD2,-,TRBJ2-5,CASSSASGTSVGETQYF,TGCGCCAGCAGTTCGGCCTCCGGGACTAGCGTTGGGGAGACCCAGTACTTC